A selection of T cell receptor beta chains follows, all from one sample in a study of blood T cell repertoires in COVID-19. Measured with immunoSEQ multiplex PCR; TCRdb has only the in-frame clones, and not every one. The sample holds 150,000 or so clones, around 90% seen once. Source material: PBMCs or T cells enriched from blood (not recorded which). The receptors originated from a woman between 35 and 50 years old who had been exposed to COVID-19. The conserved cysteine and the conserved F or W are not part of the CDR3 here. Fields, in order: J gene, V gene, CDR3 protein.

>TRBJ2-3|TRBV4-3
ASSQDRGLAGGADTQY
>TRBJ2-7|TRBV18
ASSPPYRTGVNEQY
>TRBJ2-1|TRBV3-1/TRBV3-2
ASSQGSLGQNEQF
>TRBJ1-1|TRBV6-5
ASIVTVSNTEAF
>TRBJ1-2|TRBV25-1
ASSDPGTYYGYT
>TRBJ1-1|TRBV28
ASSLGQGAPGAF
>TRBJ1-4|TRBV7-2
ASSRDTATPEKLF
>TRBJ2-1|TRBV5-1
ASSSSGGGSYNEQF
>TRBJ2-1|TRBV27
ASSLSGLNYNEQF
>TRBJ2-5|TRBV9
ASSVGQGGETQY
>TRBJ1-1|TRBV4-1
ASSQLTGNPEAF
>TRBJ1-2|TRBV27
ASSYRTGASGYT
>TRBJ1-2|TRBV9
ASSVGPGQGPYGYT
>TRBJ2-7|TRBV27
ASSLKGHSSYEQY
>TRBJ1-2|TRBV7-9
VTQGGLYGYT